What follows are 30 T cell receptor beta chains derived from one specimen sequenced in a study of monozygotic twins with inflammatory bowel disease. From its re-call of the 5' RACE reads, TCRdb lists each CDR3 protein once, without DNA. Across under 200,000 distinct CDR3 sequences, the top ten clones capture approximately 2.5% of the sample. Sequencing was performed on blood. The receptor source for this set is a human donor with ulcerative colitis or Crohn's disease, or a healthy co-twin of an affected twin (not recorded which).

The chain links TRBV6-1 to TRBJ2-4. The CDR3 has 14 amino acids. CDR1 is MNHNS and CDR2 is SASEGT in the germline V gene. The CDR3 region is CASGARGAKNIQYF.

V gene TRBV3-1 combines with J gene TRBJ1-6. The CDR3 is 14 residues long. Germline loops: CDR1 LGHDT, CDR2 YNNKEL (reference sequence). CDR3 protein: CASTQSTTDSPLHF. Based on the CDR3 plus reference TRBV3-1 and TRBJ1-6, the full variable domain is DTAVSQTPKYLVTQMGNDKSIKCEQNLGHDTMYWYKQDSKKFLKIMFSYNNKELIINETVPNRFSPKSPDKAHLNLHINSLELGDSAVYFCASTQSTTDSPLHFGNGTRLTVT.

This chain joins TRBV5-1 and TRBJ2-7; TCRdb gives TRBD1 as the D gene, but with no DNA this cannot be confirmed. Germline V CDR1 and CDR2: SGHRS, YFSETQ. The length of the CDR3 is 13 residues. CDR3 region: CASSLTGAYEQYF.

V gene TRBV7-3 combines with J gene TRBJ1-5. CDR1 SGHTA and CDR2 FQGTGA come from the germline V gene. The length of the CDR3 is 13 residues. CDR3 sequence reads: CASGVAGNQPQHF.

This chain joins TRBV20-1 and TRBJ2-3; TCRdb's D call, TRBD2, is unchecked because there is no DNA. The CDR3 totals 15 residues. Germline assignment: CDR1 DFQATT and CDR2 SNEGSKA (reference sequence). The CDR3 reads CSASRAGAATDTQYF.

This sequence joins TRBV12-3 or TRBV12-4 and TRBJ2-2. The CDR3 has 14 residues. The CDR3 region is CASSPTVGIGELFF.

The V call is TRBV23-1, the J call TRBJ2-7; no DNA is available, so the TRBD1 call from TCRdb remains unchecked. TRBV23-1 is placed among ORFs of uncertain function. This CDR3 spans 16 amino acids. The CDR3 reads CASSHPSTASSYEQYF.

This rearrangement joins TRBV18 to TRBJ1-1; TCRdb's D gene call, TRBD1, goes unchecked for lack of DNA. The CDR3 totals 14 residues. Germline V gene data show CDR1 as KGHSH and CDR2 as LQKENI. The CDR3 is CASSQGQVNTEAFF.

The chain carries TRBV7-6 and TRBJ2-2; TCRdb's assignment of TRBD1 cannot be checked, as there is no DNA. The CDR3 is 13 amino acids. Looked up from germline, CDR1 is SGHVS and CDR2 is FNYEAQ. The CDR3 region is CASSLKGGGELFF.

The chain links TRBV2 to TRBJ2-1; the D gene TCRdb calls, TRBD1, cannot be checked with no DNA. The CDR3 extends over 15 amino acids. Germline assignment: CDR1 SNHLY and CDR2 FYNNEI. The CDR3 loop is CASIAGTLSYNEQFF.

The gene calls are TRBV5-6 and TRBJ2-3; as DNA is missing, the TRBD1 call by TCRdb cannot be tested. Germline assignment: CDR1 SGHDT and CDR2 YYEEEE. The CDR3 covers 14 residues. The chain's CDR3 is CASTRLQGVDTQYF. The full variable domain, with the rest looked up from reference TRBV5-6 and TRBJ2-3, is DAGVTQSPTHLIKTRGQQVTLRCSPKSGHDTVSWYQQALGQGPQFIFQYYEEEERQRGNFPDRFSGHQFPNYSSELNVNALLLGDSALYLCASTRLQGVDTQYFGPGTRLTVL.

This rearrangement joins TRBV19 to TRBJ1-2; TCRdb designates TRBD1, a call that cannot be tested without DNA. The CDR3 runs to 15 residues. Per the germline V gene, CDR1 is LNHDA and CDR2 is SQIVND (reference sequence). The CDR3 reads CASSMFRGREDGYTF.

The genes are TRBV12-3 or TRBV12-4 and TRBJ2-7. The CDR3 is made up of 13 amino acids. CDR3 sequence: CASRGTEIYEQYF.

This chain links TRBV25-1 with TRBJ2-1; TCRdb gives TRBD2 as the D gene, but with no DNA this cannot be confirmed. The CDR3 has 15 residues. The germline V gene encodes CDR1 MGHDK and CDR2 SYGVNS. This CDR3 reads CASSQREGSGNEQFF.

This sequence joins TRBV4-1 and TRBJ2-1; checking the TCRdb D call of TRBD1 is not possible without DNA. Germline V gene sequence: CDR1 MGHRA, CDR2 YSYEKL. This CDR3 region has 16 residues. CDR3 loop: CASSQVRGQGYNEQFF.

The CDR3 is CASSLFSGEKLFF. The chain is built from TRBV12-3 or TRBV12-4 and TRBJ1-4. CDR3 length: 13 residues.

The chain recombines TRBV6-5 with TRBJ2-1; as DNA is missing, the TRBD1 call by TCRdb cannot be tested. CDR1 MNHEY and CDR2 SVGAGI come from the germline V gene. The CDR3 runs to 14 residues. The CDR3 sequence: CASSYSGQPNEQFF.

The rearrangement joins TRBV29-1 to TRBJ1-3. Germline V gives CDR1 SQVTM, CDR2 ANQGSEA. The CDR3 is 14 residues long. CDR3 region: CSVVESLSGNTIYF. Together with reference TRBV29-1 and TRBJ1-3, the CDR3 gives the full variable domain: SAVISQKPSRDICQRGTSLTIQCQVDSQVTMMFWYRQQPGQSLTLIATANQGSEATYESGFVIDKFPISRPNLTFSTLTVSNMSPEDSSIYLCSVVESLSGNTIYFGEGSWLTVV.

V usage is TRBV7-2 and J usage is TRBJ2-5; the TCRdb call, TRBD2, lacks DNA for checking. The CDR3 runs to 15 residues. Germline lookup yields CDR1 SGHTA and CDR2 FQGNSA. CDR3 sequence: CASNKGGSSEETQYF.

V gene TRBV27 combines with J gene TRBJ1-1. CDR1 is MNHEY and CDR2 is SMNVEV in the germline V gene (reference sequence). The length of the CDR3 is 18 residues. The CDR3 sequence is CASSLRGTSVVVNTEAFF.

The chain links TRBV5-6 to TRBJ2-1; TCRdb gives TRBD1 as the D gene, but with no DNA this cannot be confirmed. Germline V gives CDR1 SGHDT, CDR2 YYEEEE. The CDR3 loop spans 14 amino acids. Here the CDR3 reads CASSSIGQGDEQFF.

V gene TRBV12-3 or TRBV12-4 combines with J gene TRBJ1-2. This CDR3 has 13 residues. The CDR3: CASSLEGIGGYTF.

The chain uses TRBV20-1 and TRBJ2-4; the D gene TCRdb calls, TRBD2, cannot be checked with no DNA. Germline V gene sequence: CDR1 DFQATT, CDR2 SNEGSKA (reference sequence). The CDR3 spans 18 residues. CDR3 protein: CSAPGLAGSREAKNIQYF.

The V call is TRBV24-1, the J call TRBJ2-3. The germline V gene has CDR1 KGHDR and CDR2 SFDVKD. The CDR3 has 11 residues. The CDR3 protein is CATSDFYTQYF.

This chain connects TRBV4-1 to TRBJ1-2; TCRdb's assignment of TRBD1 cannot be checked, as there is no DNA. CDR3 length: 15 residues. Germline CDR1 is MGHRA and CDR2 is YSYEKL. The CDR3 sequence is CASSKTGDPNYGYTF.

CDR3 sequence reads: CASSLEGTGTGNTIYF. The genes are TRBV5-1 and TRBJ1-3; the TRBD1 assignment by TCRdb is unverifiable without DNA. CDR1 is SGHRS and CDR2 is YFSETQ in the germline V gene. The CDR3 extends over 16 amino acids.

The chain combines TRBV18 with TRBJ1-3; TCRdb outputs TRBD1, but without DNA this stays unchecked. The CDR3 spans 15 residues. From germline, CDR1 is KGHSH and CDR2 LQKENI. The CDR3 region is CASSPGRSSGNTIYF. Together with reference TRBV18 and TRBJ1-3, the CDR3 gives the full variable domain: NAGVMQNPRHLVRRRGQEARLRCSPMKGHSHVYWYRQLPEEGLKFMVYLQKENIIDESGMPKERFSAEFPKEGPSILRIQQVVRGDSAAYFCASSPGRSSGNTIYFGEGSWLTVV.

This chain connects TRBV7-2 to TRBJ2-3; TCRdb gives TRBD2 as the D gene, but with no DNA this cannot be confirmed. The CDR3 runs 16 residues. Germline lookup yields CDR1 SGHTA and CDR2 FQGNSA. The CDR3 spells CASSKGLAGSTDTQYF.

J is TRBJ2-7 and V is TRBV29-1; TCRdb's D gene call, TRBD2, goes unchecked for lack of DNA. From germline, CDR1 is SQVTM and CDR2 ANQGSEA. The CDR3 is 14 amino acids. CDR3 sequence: CSVEVRGSPYEQYF.

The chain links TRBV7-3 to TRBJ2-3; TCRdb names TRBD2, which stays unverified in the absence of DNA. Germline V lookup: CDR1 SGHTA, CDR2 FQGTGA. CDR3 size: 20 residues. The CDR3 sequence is CASSLHTRGTSGRNTDTQYF.